This passage covers 26 T cell receptor beta chains from one sample sequenced in a study of beta chain features in type 1 diabetes. Reverse transcription of all isolated RNA meant that expressed TCRB transcripts were sequenced. Repertoires were generated with immunoSEQ multiplex PCR, while TCRdb's copy carries only in-frame clones and drops some. The table records hundreds of thousands of clones, approximately 28% of them present only once. Sample: naive CD4+ T cells from blood. Receptors originate from a man between 18 and 35 years old in good health.

There are a few counts of this clone. The J gene is TRBJ2-1, the V gene TRBV7-7, with TRBD2 as a possible D gene (5 bases). Looked up from germline, CDR1 is SSHAT and CDR2 is FNYEAQ (reference sequence). The CDR3 length is 14 residues. Trimming shortened V by 6 bases and J by 0 bases, and 9 bases separated the two germline ends. CDR3 coding DNA: TGTGCCAGCAGTGAGGGCCTCTCCTACAATGAGCAGTTCTTC. Its translation: CASSEGLSYNEQFF.

This chain links TRBV2 with TRBJ2-5, with D maybe TRBD2 (5 bases). The CDR3 is 12 residues long. The V and J ends lost 7 bases and 5 bases respectively, with 11 bases between them. Germline-derived CDR1 and CDR2 are SNHLY and FYNNEI. CDR3 sequence (DNA): TGTGCCAGCAAGGAGGAAGGGGAGACCCAGTACTTC. It is translated as CASKEEGETQYF.

This clone was picked up a small number of times. The chain links TRBV5-1 to TRBJ2-1; the D is unclear. The germline V gene has CDR1 SGHRS and CDR2 YFSETQ. The length of the CDR3 is 14 residues. Trimming cost V 7 bases and J 5 bases, with 16 bases left between them. The CDR3 region has the DNA TGCGCCAGCGTCTACACAGATGGACACAATGAGCAGTTCTTC. Its protein is CASVYTDGHNEQFF.

This rearrangement joins TRBV5-1 to TRBJ2-7; the D gene is possibly TRBD2 (5 bases). Trimming left V 4 bases short and J 2 bases short, with 16 bases between. Germline V gives CDR1 SGHRS, CDR2 YFSETQ. The CDR3 totals 15 residues. Here the CDR3 DNA reads TGCGCCAGCAGCATACCGGACGGAGGAGCCTACGAGCAGTACTTC. Amino acids: CASSIPDGGAYEQYF.

Only a few counts were recorded for this clone. The identical CDR3 is also encoded by other nucleotide sequences in the sample. This chain connects TRBV29-1 to TRBJ2-3; no reliable D call. The CDR3 length is 12 residues. The germline V gene has CDR1 SQVTM and CDR2 ANQGSEA. V lost 5 bases to trimming and J lost 0 bases, with 6 bases between them. CDR3 nucleotides: TGCAGCGTTTTAGCTAGCACAGATACGCAGTATTTT. It codes for CSVLASTDTQYF.

The genes are TRBV21-1 and TRBJ2-7; the table's D call, TRBD1, was not checked against the DNA. TRBV21-1 is an annotated pseudogene. The length of the CDR3 is 19 residues. The CDR3 nucleotides are TGTGCCAGCAGCGGAGTCGAGCTGTTGGGACAGTGGCCAGTCTACGAGCAGTACTTC. Translating it yields CASSGVELLGQWPVYEQYF.

The J gene is TRBJ1-1, the V gene TRBV7-2; the D is unclear. This CDR3 has 14 amino acids. Germline values: CDR1 SGHTA, CDR2 FQGNSA. V dropped 5 bases and J dropped 10 bases, with 20 bases sitting between them. The CDR3 DNA sequence: TGTGCCAGCAGCCATTCTCCTGAAGACACCTCAGCTTTCTTT. It encodes CASSHSPEDTSAFF.

V is TRBV18 and J is TRBJ2-1; TRBD1 aligns across 8 bases. The junction had 1 base not matched to a gene; V was cut back by 8 bases and J by 7 bases. The germline CDR1 and CDR2 sequences are KGHSH and LQKENI. The CDR3 length is 11 residues. CDR3 sequence reads: CASGQGNEQFF. Here the CDR3 DNA reads TGTGCCAGCGGACAGGGTAATGAGCAGTTCTTC. The complete variable domain, with remaining parts taken from reference TRBV18 and TRBJ2-1, reads NAGVMQNPRHLVRRRGQEARLRCSPMKGHSHVYWYRQLPEEGLKFMVYLQKENIIDESGMPKERFSAEFPKEGPSILRIQQVVRGDSAAYFCASGQGNEQFFGPGTRLTVL.

In the case of this clone: The sample contains more than one DNA sequence encoding this CDR3. The chain joins TRBV29-1 to TRBJ2-5, with D possibly matching TRBD2 (6 bases). Germline lookup yields CDR1 SQVTM and CDR2 ANQGSEA. Deletions cut 4 bases from V and 2 bases from J, with 8 bases between. CDR3 length: 12 amino acids. The CDR3 DNA sequence: TGCAGCGTTGTAGGACTACAAGAGACCCAGTACTTC. It is translated as CSVVGLQETQYF.

The rearrangement uses TRBV7-2 and TRBJ2-5, with 10 bases matching TRBD2. Germline trimming cut 4 bases from V and 5 bases from J; bases unmatched to any gene: 7. Per germline, CDR1 SGHTA and CDR2 FQGNSA. The CDR3 loop spans 15 amino acids. CDR3 DNA sequence: TGTGCCAGCAGCTGGGCTAGCGGGAGATCGGAGACCCAGTACTTC. It encodes CASSWASGRSETQYF.

The chain combines TRBV7-9 with TRBJ1-5; no reliable D call. Trimming took 6 bases from V and 4 from J, leaving 7 bases between them. This CDR3 is 12 amino acids long. CDR1 and CDR2 (germline): SEHNR, FQNEAQ (reference sequence). The CDR3 spells CASSRINQPQHF. In DNA form, the CDR3 reads TGTGCCAGCAGTCGAATAAATCAGCCCCAGCATTTT.

The V and J genes are TRBV11-2 and TRBJ2-1, with D perhaps matching TRBD2 (5 bases). Trimming stripped 5 bases from V and 2 bases from J, with 13 bases between. The CDR3 is 15 residues long. Germline CDR1 reads SGHAT; CDR2 reads FQNNGV. This CDR3 is CASSEAGVAYNEQFF. CDR3 coding DNA: TGTGCCAGCAGCGAGGCCGGGGTAGCCTACAATGAGCAGTTCTTC.

This clone was seen only a few times. This same CDR3 is encoded by further DNA sequences in the sample. V gene TRBV28 combines with J gene TRBJ2-3; 8 nucleotides line up with TRBD1. The V and J ends lost 5 bases and 0 bases, in that order; junction bases with no gene match: 7. CDR3 length equals 16 residues. Germline loops: CDR1 MDHEN, CDR2 SYDVKM. CDR3 sequence (DNA): TGTGCCAGCAGTCCCTCCGGACAGGGAAGCACAGATACGCAGTATTTT. Its protein is CASSPSGQGSTDTQYF.

This clone was observed a handful of times. The CDR3 loop is CASSVSTSYNEQFF. In DNA, the CDR3 is TGTGCCAGCAGTGTTAGCACATCCTACAATGAGCAGTTCTTC. The V gene is TRBV27, the J gene TRBJ2-1; D is uncertain. Germline CDR1 reads MNHEY; CDR2 reads SMNVEV (reference sequence). This CDR3 spans 14 amino acids. The V end lost 5 bases, the J end lost 1 base, and 9 bases lay between the germline ends.

As regards this clone: Within the sample, other DNA sequences also encode this same CDR3. V and J are TRBV5-1 and TRBJ2-3; tentative D call: TRBD2 (7 bases). The CDR3 spans 15 residues. The V end was cut by 1 base, the J end by 4 bases, with 13 bases between. Germline CDR1 SGHRS, CDR2 YFSETQ. The CDR3 nucleotides read TGCGCCAGCAGCTTGAGCCAGGGGAGGGCAGATACGCAGTATTTT. Translated: CASSLSQGRADTQYF.

Concerning this clone: Other DNA variants within this sample encode the same CDR3. The chain is built from TRBV20-1 and TRBJ1-4; no reliable D call. From germline, CDR1 is DFQATT and CDR2 SNEGSKA (reference sequence). This CDR3 has 11 residues. V was cut by 3 bases and J by 8 bases, with 7 bases left in between. The CDR3 coding sequence is TGCAGTGCTAGGACGGGCGAAAAACTGTTTTTT. This sequence encodes CSARTGEKLFF.

The V gene is TRBV11-1, the J gene TRBJ2-1; D unresolved. CDR3 length: 15 residues. Per germline, CDR1 SGHAT and CDR2 FQDESV (reference sequence). Trimming took off 3 bases at V and 7 bases at J, with 16 bases between the two ends. As DNA, the CDR3 is TGTGCCAGCAGCTTGATGTGGACGCGGTGGAATGAGCAGTTCTTC. It is translated as CASSLMWTRWNEQFF.

This clone was detected only a few times. J is TRBJ2-6 and V is TRBV5-1; D remains unclear. V lost 1 base and J 0 bases, leaving 14 bases between the germline ends. The CDR3 is 18 residues long. CDR1 and CDR2 (germline): SGHRS, YFSETQ. DNA of the CDR3: TGCGCCAGCAGCTTGTCCGGTTTCGATGCCTCTGGGGCCAACGTCCTGACTTTC. It encodes CASSLSGFDASGANVLTF.

This clone was detected only a few times. This sequence joins TRBV4-2 and TRBJ2-4; D not certain. Trimming cost V 3 bases and J 5 bases, with 14 bases left between them. The germline gives CDR1 LGHNA, CDR2 YNFKEQ. The CDR3 spans 15 residues. The CDR3 DNA is TGTGCCAGCAGCCATCGTGAGGATGGGGAAAACATTCAGTACTTC. Protein: CASSHREDGENIQYF.

The rearrangement joins TRBV28 to TRBJ2-7, with no clear D. The CDR3 is made up of 14 amino acids. Germline V gene data show CDR1 as MDHEN and CDR2 as SYDVKM. V shed 4 bases and J shed 2 bases, with 12 bases lying between them. The CDR3 DNA is TGTGCCAGCAGTTCGCCGGGCGCGCCCTACGAGCAGTACTTC. Translated, it gives CASSSPGAPYEQYF.

The chain links TRBV5-4 to TRBJ2-7; 9 nucleotides match TRBD1. Germline V CDR1 and CDR2: SGHNT, YYREEE (reference sequence). J was trimmed by 4 bases and V by 4 bases; bases with no gene match: 9. This CDR3 contains 15 residues. The CDR3 nucleotides read TGTGCCAGCAGCCATCCGGGACAGGGTCCGTACGAGCAGTACTTC. Its protein is CASSHPGQGPYEQYF.

The CDR3 region is CASSAAGGQGFHEQYF. The DNA for the CDR3 is TGTGCCAGCAGCGCCGCCGGCGGGCAGGGGTTCCACGAGCAGTACTTC. V is TRBV9 and J is TRBJ2-7; D perhaps matches TRBD1 (6 bases). Trimming cost V 3 bases and J 5 bases, with 21 bases left between them. The CDR3 length is 16 residues. Looked up from germline, CDR1 is SGDLS and CDR2 is YYNGEE.

The rearrangement links TRBV5-1 to TRBJ2-7; TRBD1 aligns across 7 bases. V shed 4 bases, J shed 6 bases, and the junction held 10 bases outside the gene matches. Per germline, CDR1 SGHRS and CDR2 YFSETQ. CDR3 length: 14 amino acids. CDR3 amino acids: CASSQRTGGLEQYF. The CDR3 nucleotides read TGCGCCAGCAGCCAAAGGACAGGTGGTCTCGAGCAGTACTTC.

This clone was observed a few times. This specimen includes other DNA sequences encoding the same CDR3. The gene calls are TRBV7-2 and TRBJ2-7, with 11 bases that match TRBD2. CDR1 SGHTA and CDR2 FQGNSA come from the germline V gene. V dropped 5 bases and J dropped 1; count of bases not matched to a gene: 4. The CDR3 runs to 15 residues. The chain's CDR3 is CASSLRLAGSYEQYF. The CDR3 DNA reads as TGTGCCAGCAGCCTACGACTAGCGGGGTCCTACGAGCAGTACTTC.

The gene calls are TRBV10-3 and TRBJ2-1, with D possibly TRBD2 on 5 matching bases. The germline gives CDR1 ENHRY, CDR2 SYGVKD. V lost 8 bases and J lost 0, with 11 bases in between. The CDR3 totals 14 residues. The CDR3 protein is CAIRRASSYNEQFF. DNA of the CDR3: TGTGCCATCCGGCGGGCCAGCTCCTACAATGAGCAGTTCTTC.

A few counts support this clone. The rearrangement uses TRBV2 and TRBJ2-1, with TRBD2 matching 9 bases. The germline CDR1 and CDR2 sequences are SNHLY and FYNNEI. The CDR3 is 13 residues long. V lost 4 bases to trimming and J lost 12 bases; unmatched junction nucleotides: 7. The CDR3: CASSVEREEPQFF. For the CDR3, the DNA is TGTGCCAGCAGTGTCGAGCGGGAGGAACCGCAGTTCTTC.